The present TCR beta chain was sequenced within a study of Ad26.COV2.S vaccination and SARS-CoV-2 variants. Regarding treatment: about 20 received Ad26.COV2.S at low or high dose, single or two shots; roughly five received placebo; per-sample allocation not given. At day 63 after the first vaccine or placebo injection, samples were drawn. Built on an Ad26 vector, the vaccine expressed Wuhan-strain SARS-CoV-2 spike. Assay used: immunoSEQ multiplex PCR; TCRdb lists only in-frame clones, some missing. The sample yields roughly 320,000 clones, about nine tenths seen once. Turning to this clone: Its specificity is unknown. One end of the junction varies from germline; a read error may be responsible. Within the sample, other DNA sequences also encode this same CDR3.

This CDR3 has 14 residues. Per the germline V gene, CDR1 is KGHSH and CDR2 is LQKENI. Study-wide points: Considerable breadth of spike-specific CD8+ and CD4+ T cell responses has reportedly been documented following vaccination.

This TCR was recovered from a person between 18 and 65 years old who received the Ad26.COV2.S COVID-19 vaccine or a placebo. Source: peripheral blood, taken in a trial of Ad26.COV2.S vaccine versus placebo. The chain couples TRBV18 to TRBJ2-1; D unresolved. CDR3 in amino acids: CASSRLGLYNEQFF. CDR3 nucleotides: TGTGCCAGCTCAAGGCTAGGCCTCTACAATGAGCAATTCTTC.